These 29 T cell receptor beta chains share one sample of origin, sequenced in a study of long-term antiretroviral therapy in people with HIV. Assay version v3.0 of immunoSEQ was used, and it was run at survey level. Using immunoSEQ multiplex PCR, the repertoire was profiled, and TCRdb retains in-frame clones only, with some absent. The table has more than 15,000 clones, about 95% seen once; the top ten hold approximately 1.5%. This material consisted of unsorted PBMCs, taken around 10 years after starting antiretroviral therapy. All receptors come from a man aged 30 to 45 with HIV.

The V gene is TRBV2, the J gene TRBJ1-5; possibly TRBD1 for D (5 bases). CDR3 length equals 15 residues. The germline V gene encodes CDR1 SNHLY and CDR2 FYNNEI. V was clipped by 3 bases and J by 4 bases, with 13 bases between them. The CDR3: CASSDTGRENQPQHF. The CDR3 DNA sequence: TGTGCCAGCAGTGATACGGGACGGGAAAATCAGCCCCAGCATTTT.

In DNA form, the CDR3 reads TGTGCCAGCAGCTCGCGGGCCCAACCAGATACGCAGTATTTT. This encodes CASSSRAQPDTQYF. This chain links TRBV11-3 with TRBJ2-3, with D perhaps TRBD2 (5 bases). In germline, CDR1 is SGHNT, CDR2 YENEEA. V dropped 4 bases and J dropped 4 bases, with 12 bases sitting between them. This CDR3 is 14 amino acids long.

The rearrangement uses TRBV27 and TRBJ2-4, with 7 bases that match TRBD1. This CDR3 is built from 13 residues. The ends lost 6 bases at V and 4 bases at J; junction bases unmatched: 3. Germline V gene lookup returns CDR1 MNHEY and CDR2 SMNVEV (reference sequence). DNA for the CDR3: TGTGCCAGCAGCAAGGACAGGAAAAACATTCAGTACTTC. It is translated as CASSKDRKNIQYF.

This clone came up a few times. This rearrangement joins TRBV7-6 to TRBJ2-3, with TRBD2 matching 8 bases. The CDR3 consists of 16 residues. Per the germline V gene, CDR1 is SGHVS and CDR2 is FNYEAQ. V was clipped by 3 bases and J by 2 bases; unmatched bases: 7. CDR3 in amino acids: CASSFWTSSPTDTQYF. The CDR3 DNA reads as TGTGCCAGCAGCTTCTGGACTAGCTCACCCACAGATACGCAGTATTTT.

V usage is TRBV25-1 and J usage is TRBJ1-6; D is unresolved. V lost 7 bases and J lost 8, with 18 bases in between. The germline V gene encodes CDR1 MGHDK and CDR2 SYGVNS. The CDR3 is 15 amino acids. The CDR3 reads CASMDSGEGYSPLHF. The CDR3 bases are TGTGCCAGCATGGATTCCGGGGAGGGTTATTCACCCCTCCACTTT. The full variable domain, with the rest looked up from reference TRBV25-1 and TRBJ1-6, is EADIYQTPRYLVIGTGKKITLECSQTMGHDKMYWYQQDPGMELHLIHYSYGVNSTEKGDLSSESTVSRIRTEHFPLTLESARPSHTSQYLCASMDSGEGYSPLHFGNGTRLTVT.

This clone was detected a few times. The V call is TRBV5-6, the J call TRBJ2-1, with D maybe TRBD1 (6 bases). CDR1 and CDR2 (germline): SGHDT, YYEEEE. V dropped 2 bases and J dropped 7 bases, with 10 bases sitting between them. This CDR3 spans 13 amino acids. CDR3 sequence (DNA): TGTGCCAGCAGCTTTACAGGGAGAAATGAGCAGTTCTTC. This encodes CASSFTGRNEQFF.

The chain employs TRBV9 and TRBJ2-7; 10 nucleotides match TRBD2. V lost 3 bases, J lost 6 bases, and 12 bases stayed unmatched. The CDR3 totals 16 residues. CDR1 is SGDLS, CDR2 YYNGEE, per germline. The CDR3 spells CASSASGGQSGSEQYF. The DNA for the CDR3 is TGTGCCAGCAGCGCTAGCGGGGGCCAGTCCGGGTCCGAGCAGTACTTC.

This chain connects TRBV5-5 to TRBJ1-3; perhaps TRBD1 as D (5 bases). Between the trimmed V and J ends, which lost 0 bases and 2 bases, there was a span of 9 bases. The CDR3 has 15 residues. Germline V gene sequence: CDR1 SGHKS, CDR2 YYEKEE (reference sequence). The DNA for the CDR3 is TGTGCCAGCAGCTTGGAGGGGCCCCCTGGAAACACCATATATTTT. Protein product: CASSLEGPPGNTIYF.

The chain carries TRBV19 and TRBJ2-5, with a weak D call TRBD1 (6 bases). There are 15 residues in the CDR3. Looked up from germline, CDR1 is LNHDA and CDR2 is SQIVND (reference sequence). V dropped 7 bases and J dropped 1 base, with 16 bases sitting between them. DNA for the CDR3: TGTGCCAGTAATCCCGGCACAGGGCTCCAAGAGACCCAGTACTTC. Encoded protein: CASNPGTGLQETQYF.

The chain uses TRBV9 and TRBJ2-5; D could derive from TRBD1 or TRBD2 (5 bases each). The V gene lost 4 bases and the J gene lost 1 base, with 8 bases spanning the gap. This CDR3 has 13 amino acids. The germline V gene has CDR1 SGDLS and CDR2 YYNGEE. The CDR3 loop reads CASSPGGQETQYF. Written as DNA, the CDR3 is TGTGCCAGCAGCCCTGGGGGCCAAGAGACCCAGTACTTC. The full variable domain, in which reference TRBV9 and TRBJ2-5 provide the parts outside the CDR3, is DSGVTQTPKHLITATGQRVTLRCSPRSGDLSVYWYQQSLDQGLQFLIQYYNGEERAKGNILERFSAQQFPDLHSELNLSSLELGDSALYFCASSPGGQETQYFGPGTRLLVL.

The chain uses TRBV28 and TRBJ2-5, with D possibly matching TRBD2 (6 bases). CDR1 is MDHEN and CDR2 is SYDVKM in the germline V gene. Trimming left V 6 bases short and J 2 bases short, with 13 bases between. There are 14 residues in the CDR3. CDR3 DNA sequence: TGTGCCAGCAGGCGCTGGGACTTTCAAGAGACCCAGTACTTC. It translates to CASRRWDFQETQYF.

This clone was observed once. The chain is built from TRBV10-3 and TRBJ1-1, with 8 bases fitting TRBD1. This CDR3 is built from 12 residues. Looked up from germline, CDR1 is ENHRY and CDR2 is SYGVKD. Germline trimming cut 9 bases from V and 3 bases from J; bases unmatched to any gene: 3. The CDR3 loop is CAIQQGDTEAFF. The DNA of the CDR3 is TGTGCCATACAACAGGGGGACACTGAAGCTTTCTTT.

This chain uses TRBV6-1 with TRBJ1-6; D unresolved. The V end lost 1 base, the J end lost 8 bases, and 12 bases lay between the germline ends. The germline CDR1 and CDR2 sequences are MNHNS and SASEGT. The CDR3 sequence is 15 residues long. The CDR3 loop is CASSEVPDLYSPLHF. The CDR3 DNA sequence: TGTGCCAGCAGTGAAGTTCCGGACCTCTATTCACCCCTCCACTTT.

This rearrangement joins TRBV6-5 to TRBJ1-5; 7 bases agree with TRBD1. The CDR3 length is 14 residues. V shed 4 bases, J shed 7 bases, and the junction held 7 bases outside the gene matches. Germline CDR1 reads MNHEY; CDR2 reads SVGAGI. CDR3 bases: TGTGCCAGCAGTTGGGGCAGGGGGGCCCAGCCCCAGCATTTT. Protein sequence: CASSWGRGAQPQHF.

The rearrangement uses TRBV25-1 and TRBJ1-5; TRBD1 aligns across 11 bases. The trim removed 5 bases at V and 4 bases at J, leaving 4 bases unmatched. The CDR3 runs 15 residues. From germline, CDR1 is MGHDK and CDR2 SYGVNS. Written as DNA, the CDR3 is TGTGCCAGCAGTCCGGGGACAGGGGGGAATCAGCCCCAGCATTTT. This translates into CASSPGTGGNQPQHF.

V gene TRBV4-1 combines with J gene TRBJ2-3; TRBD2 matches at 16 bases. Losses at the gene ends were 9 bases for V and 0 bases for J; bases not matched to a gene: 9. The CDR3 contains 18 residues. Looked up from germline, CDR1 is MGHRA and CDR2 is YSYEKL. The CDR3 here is CASTLGTSGGASTDTQYF. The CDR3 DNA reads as TGCGCCAGTACCTTAGGGACTAGCGGGGGGGCAAGCACAGATACGCAGTATTTT.

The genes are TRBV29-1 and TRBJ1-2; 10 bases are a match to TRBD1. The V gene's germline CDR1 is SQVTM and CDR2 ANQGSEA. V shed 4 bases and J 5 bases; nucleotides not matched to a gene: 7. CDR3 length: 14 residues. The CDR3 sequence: CSVGRQGARYGYTF. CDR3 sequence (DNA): TGCAGCGTTGGTCGACAGGGGGCGCGGTATGGCTACACCTTC.

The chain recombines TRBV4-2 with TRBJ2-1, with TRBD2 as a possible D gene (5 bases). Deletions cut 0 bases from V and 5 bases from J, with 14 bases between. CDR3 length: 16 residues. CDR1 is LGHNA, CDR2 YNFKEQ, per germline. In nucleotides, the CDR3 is TGTGCCAGCAGCCAAGAAGTAGGAGGCGCACACAATGAGCAGTTCTTC. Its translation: CASSQEVGGAHNEQFF.

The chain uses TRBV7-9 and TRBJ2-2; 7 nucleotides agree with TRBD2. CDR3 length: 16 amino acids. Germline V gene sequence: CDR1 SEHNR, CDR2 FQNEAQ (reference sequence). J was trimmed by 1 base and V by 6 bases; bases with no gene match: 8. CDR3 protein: CASSFDGGENTGELFF. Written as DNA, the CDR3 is TGTGCCAGCAGTTTCGATGGGGGGGAGAACACCGGGGAGCTGTTTTTT.

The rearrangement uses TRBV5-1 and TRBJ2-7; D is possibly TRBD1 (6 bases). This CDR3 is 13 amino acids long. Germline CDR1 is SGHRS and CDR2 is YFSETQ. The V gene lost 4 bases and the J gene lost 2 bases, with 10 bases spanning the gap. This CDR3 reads CASSGGPTYEQYF. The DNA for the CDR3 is TGCGCCAGCAGCGGGGGCCCTACCTACGAGCAGTACTTC.

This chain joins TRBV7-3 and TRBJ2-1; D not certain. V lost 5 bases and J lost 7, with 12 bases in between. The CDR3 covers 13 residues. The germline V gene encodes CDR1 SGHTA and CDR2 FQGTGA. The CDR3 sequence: CASSPQVGNEQFF. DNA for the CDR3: TGTGCCAGCAGCCCCCAAGTTGGAAATGAGCAGTTCTTC. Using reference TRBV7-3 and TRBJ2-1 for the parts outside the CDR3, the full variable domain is GAGVSQTPSNKVTEKGKYVELRCDPISGHTALYWYRQSLGQGPEFLIYFQGTGAADDSGLPNDRFFAVRPEGSVSTLKIQRTERGDSAVYLCASSPQVGNEQFFGPGTRLTVL.

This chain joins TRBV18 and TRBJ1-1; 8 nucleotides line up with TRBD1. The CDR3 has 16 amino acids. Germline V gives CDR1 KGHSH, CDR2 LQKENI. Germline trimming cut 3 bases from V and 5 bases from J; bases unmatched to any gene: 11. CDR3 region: CASSPPARTGKTEAFF. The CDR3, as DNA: TGTGCCAGCTCACCCCCTGCGAGGACAGGGAAGACTGAAGCTTTCTTT.

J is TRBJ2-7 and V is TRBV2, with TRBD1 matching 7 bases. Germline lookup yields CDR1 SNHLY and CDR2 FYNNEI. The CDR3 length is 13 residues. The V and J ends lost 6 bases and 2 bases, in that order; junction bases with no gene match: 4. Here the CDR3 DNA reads TGTGCCAGCAGGAGGGACAGCCCCTACGAGCAGTACGTC. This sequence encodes CASRRDSPYEQYV.

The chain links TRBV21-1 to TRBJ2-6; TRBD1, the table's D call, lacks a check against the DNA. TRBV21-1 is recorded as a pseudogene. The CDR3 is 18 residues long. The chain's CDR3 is CASSKRGTAFSGANVLTF. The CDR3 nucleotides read TGTGCCAGCAGCAAACGGGGGACAGCTTTCTCTGGGGCCAACGTCCTGACTTTC.

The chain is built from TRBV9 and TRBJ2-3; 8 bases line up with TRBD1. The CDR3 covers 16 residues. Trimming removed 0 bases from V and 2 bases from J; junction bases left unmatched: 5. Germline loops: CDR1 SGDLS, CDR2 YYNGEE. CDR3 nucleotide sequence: TGTGCCAGCAGCGTAGGGTCCAGGGGGCTCACAGATACGCAGTATTTT. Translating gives CASSVGSRGLTDTQYF.

CDR3 residues: CASSQGERTEAFF. DNA of the CDR3: TGTGCCAGCAGCCAAGGTGAGAGAACTGAAGCTTTCTTT. The rearrangement joins TRBV4-2 to TRBJ1-1, with D unresolved. CDR3 size: 13 residues. V gave up 1 base and J gave up 5 bases, with 8 bases separating them. Germline CDR1 LGHNA, CDR2 YNFKEQ.

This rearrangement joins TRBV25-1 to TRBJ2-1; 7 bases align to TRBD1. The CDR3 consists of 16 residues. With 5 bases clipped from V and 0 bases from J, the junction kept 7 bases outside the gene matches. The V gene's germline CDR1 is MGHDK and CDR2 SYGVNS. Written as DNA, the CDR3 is TGTGCCAGCAGTAAACCGGGACAGAGCTCCTACAATGAGCAGTTCTTC. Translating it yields CASSKPGQSSYNEQFF.

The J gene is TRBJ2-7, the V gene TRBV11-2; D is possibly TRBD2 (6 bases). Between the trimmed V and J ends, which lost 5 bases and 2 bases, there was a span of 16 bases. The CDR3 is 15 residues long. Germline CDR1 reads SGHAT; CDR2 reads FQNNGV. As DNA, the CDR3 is TGTGCCAGCAGCATAGCCGGGACTTCCACCTACGAGCAGTACTTC. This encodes CASSIAGTSTYEQYF.

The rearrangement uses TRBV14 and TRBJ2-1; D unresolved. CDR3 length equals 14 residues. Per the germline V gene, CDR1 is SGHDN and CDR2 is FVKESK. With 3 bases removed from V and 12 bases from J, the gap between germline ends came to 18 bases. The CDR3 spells CASSQEQRPSGQFF. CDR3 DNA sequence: TGTGCCAGCAGCCAGGAACAGAGGCCGAGTGGGCAGTTCTTC.